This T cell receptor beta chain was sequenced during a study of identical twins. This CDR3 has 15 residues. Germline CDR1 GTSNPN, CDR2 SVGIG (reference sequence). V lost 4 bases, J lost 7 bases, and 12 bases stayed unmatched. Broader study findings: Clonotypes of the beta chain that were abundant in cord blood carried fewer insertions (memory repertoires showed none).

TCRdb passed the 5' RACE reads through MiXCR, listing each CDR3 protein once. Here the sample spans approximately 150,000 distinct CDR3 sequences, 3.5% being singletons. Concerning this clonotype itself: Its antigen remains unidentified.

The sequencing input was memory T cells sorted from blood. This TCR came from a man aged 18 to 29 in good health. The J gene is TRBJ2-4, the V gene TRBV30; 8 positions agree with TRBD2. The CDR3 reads CAWNSGIGFRNIQYF. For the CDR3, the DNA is TGTGCCTGGAATAGCGGGATTGGGTTTCGCAACATTCAGTACTTC.